The clone carrying this TCR beta chain appeared many times. The antigen is undetermined. CDR1 is MDHEN, CDR2 SYDVKM, per germline. The CDR3 covers 15 residues. V lost 3 bases to trimming and J lost 0 bases, with 9 bases between them. The data originate from a study of T cell repertoires in cytomegalovirus infection. Looking at the study overall: Carrying CMV and the relevant HLA type showed in public TCR beta signatures. General study points: Summed frequency of public TCR beta families distinguished CMV carriers with the relevant HLA. HLA-C-restricted CMV clonotypes gave the most frequent clonotype in two of eight donors.

TCRdb re-analysed the reads in MiXCR, keeping a single row per CDR3 protein. The sample records around 240,000 distinct CDR3 sequences, 22% being singletons. The TCR sequence derives from a human donor in good health (CMV status not recorded). Some clones in this sample may be carry-over from other donors' samples. This rearrangement joins TRBV28 to TRBJ1-5; D remains unclear. Input material: CD8+ T cells from PBMCs. The CDR3 is CASSFGQYSNQPQHF. The CDR3 DNA is TGTGCCAGCAGTTTCGGTCAGTATAGCAATCAGCCCCAGCATTTT.